Each of the 26 T cell receptor beta chains below was sequenced from the same sample in a study of shared clonotypes between healthy human individuals. TCRdb's copy holds only in-frame clones and misses some; the assay was immunoSEQ multiplex PCR. The sample has approximately 1,000,000 clones; about 72% are singletons. Sequenced material: memory CD4+ T cells from PBMCs. Subset meaning: CD45RA-negative fraction. The source of these receptors is a man aged 18 to 30 in good health. Some clones in this sample may be carry-over from other donors' samples.

The chain recombines TRBV30 with TRBJ1-5; D is perhaps TRBD1 (6 bases). Germline V gene data show CDR1 as GTSNPN and CDR2 as SVGIG (reference sequence). This CDR3 has 14 residues. Trimming removed 0 bases from V and 5 bases from J, with 11 bases in between. The chain's CDR3 is CAWSVGTLDQPQHF. DNA of the CDR3: TGTGCCTGGAGTGTGGGGACATTGGATCAGCCCCAGCATTTT.

The J gene is TRBJ1-5, the V gene TRBV2, with 7 bases fitting TRBD1. This CDR3 has 16 amino acids. Trimming took 5 bases from V and 3 from J; bases not matched to a gene: 10. Germline loops: CDR1 SNHLY, CDR2 FYNNEI. The CDR3 bases are TGTGCCAGCAGTACCCAGGGGGTGACCAACAATCAGCCCCAGCATTTT. Translating it yields CASSTQGVTNNQPQHF.

The CDR3 loop reads CASSLAGAWNEKLFF. The CDR3 DNA is TGTGCCAGCAGCTTAGCTGGGGCGTGGAACGAAAAACTGTTTTTT. The rearrangement joins TRBV7-2 to TRBJ1-4, with TRBD1 as a possible D gene (5 bases). V shed 0 bases and J shed 8 bases, with 13 bases lying between them. The CDR3 loop spans 15 amino acids. Looked up from germline, CDR1 is SGHTA and CDR2 is FQGNSA.

To note about this clone: Other DNA sequences within the sample encode an identical CDR3. This chain links TRBV6-1 with TRBJ2-7; D is perhaps TRBD1 or TRBD2 (5 bases each). Germline-derived CDR1 and CDR2 are MNHNS and SASEGT. The V gene lost 5 bases and the J gene lost 2 bases, with 10 bases spanning the gap. The CDR3 sequence is 13 residues long. The CDR3 bases are TGTGCCAGCAGTAGGGACGGTACCTACGAGCAGTACTTC. Amino acid sequence: CASSRDGTYEQYF.

As for this clone: One end of the junction does not line up with germline, which may come from a read error. This chain uses TRBV5-3 with TRBJ2-7; 10 nucleotides match TRBD2. TRBV5-3 is assigned to the ORF class and has an uncertain function. This CDR3 comprises 14 residues. As DNA, the CDR3 is TGTGCCAGCAGCTTGGTAGCGGGAGGCGGGGAGCAGTACTTC. This translates into CASSLVAGGGEQYF.

The chain combines TRBV7-2 with TRBJ2-7; D is uncertain. Trimming removed 5 bases from V and 2 bases from J, with 13 bases in between. Per germline, CDR1 SGHTA and CDR2 FQGNSA. This CDR3 is built from 14 residues. CDR3: CASSRYQYPYEQYF. In nucleotides, the CDR3 is TGTGCCAGCAGCCGTTATCAATACCCCTACGAGCAGTACTTC.

V gene TRBV11-2 combines with J gene TRBJ2-5; possibly TRBD2 for D (6 bases). The CDR3 runs 15 residues. Trimming stripped 0 bases from V and 4 bases from J, with 12 bases between. From germline, CDR1 is SGHAT and CDR2 FQNNGV. The DNA for the CDR3 is TGTGCCAGCAGCTTAGAAGGCAGGCGGGGAGAGACCCAGTACTTC. Translation gives CASSLEGRRGETQYF.

Turning to this clone: Being one base from a much bigger clone, this may be a read error. This same CDR3 is encoded by further DNA sequences in the sample. The V and J genes are TRBV7-3 and TRBJ2-2; D might be TRBD1 (7 bases). CDR1 SGHTA and CDR2 FQGTGA come from the germline V gene. The CDR3 extends over 14 amino acids. The ends were cut back, 5 bases at V and 4 bases at J, with 11 bases in the middle. The CDR3 loop reads CASSPGGSTGELFF. The CDR3 DNA reads TGTGCCAGCAGCCCAGGGGGGAGCACCGGGGAGCTGTTTTTT.

The rearrangement joins TRBV15 to TRBJ1-2, with D perhaps TRBD1 (5 bases). V was trimmed by 3 bases and J by 4 bases, leaving 6 bases between them. The CDR3 is made up of 12 amino acids. From germline, CDR1 is LNHNV and CDR2 YYDKDF (reference sequence). The CDR3 is CATSRGLYGYTF. In DNA form, the CDR3 reads TGTGCCACCAGCAGGGGACTCTATGGCTACACCTTC.

V and J are TRBV9 and TRBJ1-1; 7 bases are shared with TRBD1. Germline V gives CDR1 SGDLS, CDR2 YYNGEE. Trimming took 1 base from V and 5 from J; bases not matched to a gene: 11. The CDR3 spans 16 residues. This chain's CDR3 is CASSVSRGGTATEAFF. DNA for the CDR3: TGTGCCAGCAGCGTAAGCAGGGGGGGCACGGCGACTGAAGCTTTCTTT.

The gene calls are TRBV5-1 and TRBJ2-1; TRBD1 matches at 7 bases. Losses at the gene ends were 4 bases for V and 9 bases for J; bases not matched to a gene: 10. The germline gives CDR1 SGHRS, CDR2 YFSETQ. CDR3 length: 14 amino acids. The CDR3 protein is CASSNDRAYGEQFF. The CDR3 nucleotides are TGCGCCAGCAGCAACGACAGGGCGTACGGTGAGCAGTTCTTC. Variable domain in full (rest from reference TRBV5-1 and TRBJ2-1): KAGVTQTPRYLIKTRGQQVTLSCSPISGHRSVSWYQQTPGQGLQFLFEYFSETQRNKGNFPGRFSGRQFSNSRSEMNVSTLELGDSALYLCASSNDRAYGEQFFGPGTRLTVL.

This clone was detected once. V gene TRBV7-3 combines with J gene TRBJ2-7, with D unclear. V was pared by 4 bases and J by 8 bases, with 18 bases between. The CDR3 runs 14 residues. Germline-derived CDR1 and CDR2 are SGHTA and FQGTGA. CDR3 protein: CASSSSTGPAKQYF. The CDR3 nucleotides are TGTGCCAGCAGCTCCTCTACTGGGCCGGCTAAGCAGTACTTC.

This chain links TRBV28 with TRBJ1-1; 9 nucleotides match TRBD1. Germline CDR1 is MDHEN and CDR2 is SYDVKM. The CDR3 sequence is 18 residues long. Trimming removed 5 bases from V and 4 bases from J; junction bases left unmatched: 17. The CDR3: CASSPLSQGAGIATEAFF. Here the CDR3 DNA reads TGTGCCAGCAGTCCCCTGTCACAGGGGGCGGGAATCGCCACTGAAGCTTTCTTT.

The CDR3 protein is CATPTGLNTGELFF. CDR3 coding DNA: TGTGCCACCCCGACAGGGCTGAACACCGGGGAGCTGTTTTTT. This rearrangement joins TRBV28 to TRBJ2-2; the match to TRBD1 covers 7 bases. CDR3 length: 14 amino acids. Germline loops: CDR1 MDHEN, CDR2 SYDVKM. V was pared by 10 bases and J by 1 base, with 6 bases of the junction left unmatched. Variable domain in full (rest from reference TRBV28 and TRBJ2-2): DVKVTQSSRYLVKRTGEKVFLECVQDMDHENMFWYRQDPGLGLRLIYFSYDVKMKEKGDIPEGYSVSREKKERFSLILESASTNQTSMYLCATPTGLNTGELFFGEGSRLTVL.

With regard to this clone: Other DNA variants within this sample encode the same CDR3. This chain connects TRBV28 to TRBJ2-5; no definite D call. The germline gives CDR1 MDHEN, CDR2 SYDVKM. Trimming pared 3 bases from V and 5 bases from J, leaving 7 bases between. The CDR3 has 12 residues. The CDR3 loop reads CASSFGPETQYF. The DNA of the CDR3 is TGTGCCAGCAGTTTTGGGCCGGAGACCCAGTACTTC.

Many counts were recorded for this clone. The V and J genes are TRBV29-1 and TRBJ1-3; unclear D gene. V lost 3 bases to trimming and J lost 4 bases, with 7 bases between them. The germline CDR1 and CDR2 sequences are SQVTM and ANQGSEA. The CDR3 loop spans 12 amino acids. The CDR3 loop reads CSVETPGNTIYF. CDR3 bases: TGCAGCGTTGAGACTCCCGGAAACACCATATATTTT.

The chain has TRBV29-1 and TRBJ2-1; the match to TRBD2 covers 11 bases. Germline CDR1 and CDR2: SQVTM and ANQGSEA. The J segment lost 5 bases and the V segment lost 2 bases, leaving 5 bases of the junction unmatched. The CDR3 loop spans 15 amino acids. CDR3 in amino acids: CSVEFPTSGDNEQFF. CDR3 bases: TGCAGCGTTGAATTCCCGACTAGCGGGGACAATGAGCAGTTCTTC.

This clone has a handful of counts. V gene TRBV19 combines with J gene TRBJ2-1, with D unresolved. The germline V gene encodes CDR1 LNHDA and CDR2 SQIVND (reference sequence). V was clipped by 4 bases and J by 6 bases, with 16 bases between them. The CDR3 loop spans 15 amino acids. The CDR3 protein is CASSNSPSDRNEQFF. The CDR3 bases are TGTGCCAGTAGTAACTCGCCCTCCGACCGCAATGAGCAGTTCTTC.

The CDR3 nucleotides read TGTGCCAGTAGTGCCCCCCAGGGAAACTATGGCTACACCTTC. This gives the protein CASSAPQGNYGYTF. The rearrangement uses TRBV19 and TRBJ1-2, with a weak D call TRBD1 (5 bases). The CDR3 has 14 amino acids. V lost 5 bases to trimming and J lost 2 bases, with 12 bases between them. Germline CDR1 LNHDA, CDR2 SQIVND (reference sequence).

J is TRBJ2-1 and V is TRBV10-3; the match to TRBD2 covers 10 bases. The germline CDR1 and CDR2 sequences are ENHRY and SYGVKD. The CDR3 is made up of 15 amino acids. Unmatched junction bases numbered 7, after V lost 2 bases and J lost 9 bases. The chain's CDR3 is CAISEGLAGVGEQFF. CDR3 nucleotide sequence: TGTGCCATCAGTGAGGGGCTAGCGGGAGTTGGTGAGCAGTTCTTC.

The V and J genes are TRBV5-1 and TRBJ2-3; D ambiguous. The CDR3 runs 14 residues. Germline values: CDR1 SGHRS, CDR2 YFSETQ. Trimming shortened V by 2 bases and J by 6 bases, and 13 bases separated the two germline ends. CDR3 DNA sequence: TGCGCCAGCAGCTTTTTGATTGGAGCGGATACGCAGTATTTT. Translated, it gives CASSFLIGADTQYF.

This chain joins TRBV9 and TRBJ2-5, with TRBD2 matching over 8 bases. Germline values: CDR1 SGDLS, CDR2 YYNGEE. The CDR3 consists of 16 residues. V gave up 0 bases and J gave up 5 bases; unmatched junction bases: 9. The CDR3 sequence is CASSVGGSGRGETQYF. CDR3 nucleotides: TGTGCCAGCAGCGTAGGCGGAAGCGGGAGAGGGGAGACCCAGTACTTC.

This clone was counted between two and nine times. The CDR3 DNA is TGTGCCAGCACACAGGGATTTGACACTGAAGCTTTCTTT. It encodes CASTQGFDTEAFF. The chain recombines TRBV25-1 with TRBJ1-1; tentatively, D is TRBD1 (6 bases). Germline V lookup: CDR1 MGHDK, CDR2 SYGVNS. The CDR3 covers 13 residues. Between the trimmed V and J ends, which lost 7 bases and 3 bases, there was a span of 12 bases.

The chain links TRBV5-6 to TRBJ2-5, with D possibly being TRBD1 or TRBD2 (5 bases each). Trimming removed 4 bases from V and 13 bases from J, with 20 bases in between. CDR3 length: 13 amino acids. Germline V gene data show CDR1 as SGHDT and CDR2 as YYEEEE. The CDR3 DNA reads TGTGCCAGCAGCCGTTCGCACCGGGACCTGGGGTACTTC. Its protein is CASSRSHRDLGYF.

This clone has only one observation. This chain uses TRBV4-1 with TRBJ2-1; TRBD1 aligns across 8 bases. The CDR3 length is 18 residues. Germline lookup yields CDR1 MGHRA and CDR2 YSYEKL. Unmatched junction bases numbered 14, after V lost 0 bases and J lost 7 bases. CDR3 nucleotide sequence: TGCGCCAGCAGCCAAGATCGGGGCAGGGGGCCAGGTGGTAATGAGCAGTTCTTC. Protein: CASSQDRGRGPGGNEQFF.

The V call is TRBV6-1, the J call TRBJ2-3; 10 bases line up with TRBD2. With 2 bases clipped from V and 1 base from J, the junction kept 3 bases outside the gene matches. The CDR3 covers 16 residues. Per germline, CDR1 MNHNS and CDR2 SASEGT. The CDR3 reads CASSETLAGGTDTQYF. CDR3 sequence (DNA): TGTGCCAGCAGTGAAACGCTAGCGGGAGGCACAGATACGCAGTATTTT.